This T cell receptor (beta chain) was found in a study of monozygotic twins with inflammatory bowel disease. Study conclusions and caveats: Between concordant and discordant twins, repertoire similarity failed to differ, a result that limited power may explain.

The total RNA came straight from whole blood, and T cells were not sorted beforehand. CDR1 and CDR2 from the germline V gene are SGHRS and YFSETQ. CDR3 length equals 13 residues. Points on this clonotype: Its target is unknown.

One entry per CDR3 protein, without DNA, is what TCRdb gives after re-calling the 5' RACE reads. In total, the table holds over 350,000 distinct CDR3 sequences. The chain has TRBV5-1 and TRBJ2-5; TCRdb designates TRBD1, a call that cannot be tested without DNA. The sequence derives from a human donor with ulcerative colitis or Crohn's disease, or a healthy co-twin of an affected twin (not recorded which). Sequencing was done on a sample of blood. CDR3 sequence reads: CASRATGRETQYF.